Shown below are 14 T cell receptor beta chains from a single sample sequenced in a study of vaccination and CD4 T cells after COVID-19. Cultured CD4+ T cell DNA underwent sequencing with the Oncomine TCR Beta short-read assay. One entry per CDR3 protein results from TCRdb running MiXCR on the PCR reads. The table includes tens of thousands of distinct CDR3 sequences, approximately 48% detected once. This sample's treatment: roughly 10-day PBMC culture with coronavirus spike peptide pools or control peptides (ViraFEST assay). These receptors have no identified antigens. The sample here was CD4+ T cells from blood, cultured in vitro, taken before SARS-CoV-2 vaccination. The origin of the receptors is a human donor who received a COVID-19 vaccine.

V is TRBV6-4 and J is TRBJ2-2; D tentatively fits TRBD1 or TRBD2 (7 bases each). The CDR3 consists of 16 residues. With 2 bases removed from V and 6 bases from J, the gap between germline ends came to 16 bases. Germline V CDR1 and CDR2: MRHNA, SNTAGT. CDR3 nucleotides: TGTGCCAGCAGTGACGAGGGAGGGGGCGCATCCGGGGAGCTGTTTTTT. Translated: CASSDEGGGASGELFF.

V gene TRBV7-9 combines with J gene TRBJ1-1; 7 bases line up with TRBD1. Germline trimming cut 5 bases from V and 1 base from J; bases unmatched to any gene: 4. CDR3 size: 14 residues. Per germline, CDR1 SEHNR and CDR2 FQNEAQ (reference sequence). The CDR3 loop is CASSPGQRNTEAFF. The CDR3 nucleotides read TGTGCCAGCAGCCCGGGACAGAGGAACACTGAAGCTTTCTTT.

J is TRBJ1-1 and V is TRBV2; 9 nucleotides match TRBD1. Per germline, CDR1 SNHLY and CDR2 FYNNEI. V lost 4 bases, J lost 1 base, and 7 bases stayed unmatched. The CDR3 spans 16 residues. The CDR3 sequence: CASSGATGGGNTEAFF. The CDR3 DNA is TGTGCCAGCAGTGGGGCAACAGGGGGCGGGAACACTGAAGCTTTCTTT.

This clonotype came up a few times. The chain links TRBV12-3 or TRBV12-4 to TRBJ2-1, with 11 positions matching TRBD2. J lost 3 bases, V lost 3 bases, and 7 bases had no gene match. The CDR3 is 17 amino acids. CDR3 sequence (DNA): TGTGCCAGCAGTTTTTCTAGCGGGGGGTTCCACTACAATGAGCAGTTCTTC. This translates into CASSFSSGGFHYNEQFF.

This clonotype came up a few times. The V gene is TRBV7-8, the J gene TRBJ2-5, with 8 nucleotides matching TRBD2. The CDR3 is 18 amino acids. The germline V gene has CDR1 SGHVS and CDR2 FQNEAQ. V was clipped by 1 base and J by 2 bases; unmatched bases: 12. The chain's CDR3 is CASSLDSGVAVRQETQYF. The CDR3 bases are TGTGCCAGCAGCTTAGATAGCGGGGTAGCGGTCCGACAAGAGACCCAGTACTTC.

This clonotype has more than one count but fewer than ten. This chain links TRBV30 with TRBJ1-6; D not certain. Germline CDR1 and CDR2: GTSNPN and SVGIG (reference sequence). The CDR3 extends over 14 amino acids. Trimming cost V 5 bases and J 4 bases, with 12 bases left between them. The CDR3 here is CAWAGRLYNSPLHF. CDR3 DNA: TGTGCCTGGGCGGGTCGCTTGTATAATTCACCCCTCCACTTT. The variable domain in full, completed from reference TRBV30 and TRBJ1-6, reads SQTIHQWPATLVQPVGSPLSLECTVEGTSNPNLYWYRQAAGRGLQLLFYSVGIGQISSEVPQNLSASRPQDRQFILSSKKLLLSDSGFYLCAWAGRLYNSPLHFGNGTRLTVT.

The chain has TRBV30 and TRBJ1-3; no firm D call. Between the trimmed V and J ends, which lost 1 base and 2 bases, there was a span of 18 bases. The V gene's germline CDR1 is GTSNPN and CDR2 SVGIG (reference sequence). The CDR3 covers 17 residues. The CDR3 nucleotides read TGTGCCTGGAGTGGAAAGGGTTTCGCCCTACCTGGAAACACCATATATTTT. Translating gives CAWSGKGFALPGNTIYF.

This clonotype was recorded a few times. The V call is TRBV7-2, the J call TRBJ2-2; D is perhaps TRBD1 (5 bases). Germline values: CDR1 SGHTA, CDR2 FQGNSA. V was cut by 1 base and J by 8 bases, with 11 bases left in between. This CDR3 has 14 amino acids. CDR3 nucleotides: TGTGCCAGCAGCTTAGGCAGGGCTTTAGGGGAGCTGTTTTTT. Its translation: CASSLGRALGELFF.

The chain has TRBV19 and TRBJ2-7; 7 positions agree with TRBD1. The V and J ends lost 5 bases and 4 bases, in that order; junction bases with no gene match: 8. This CDR3 has 14 amino acids. Germline V lookup: CDR1 LNHDA, CDR2 SQIVND (reference sequence). This chain's CDR3 is CASSERRTGYEQYF. The CDR3 DNA reads as TGTGCCAGTAGTGAACGGAGGACAGGATACGAGCAGTACTTC. Using reference TRBV19 and TRBJ2-7 for the parts outside the CDR3, the full variable domain is DGGITQSPKYLFRKEGQNVTLSCEQNLNHDAMYWYRQDPGQGLRLIYYSQIVNDFQKGDIAEGYSVSREKKESFPLTVTSAQKNPTAFYLCASSERRTGYEQYFGPGTRLTVT.

The chain joins TRBV27 to TRBJ2-2; D perhaps matches TRBD1 (7 bases). The CDR3 length is 15 residues. Trimming stripped 7 bases from V and 3 bases from J, with 15 bases between. Germline CDR1 and CDR2: MNHEY and SMNVEV (reference sequence). The CDR3 bases are TGTGCCAGCAAAAGGCAGGGGGGTTACACCGGGGAGCTGTTTTTT. It is translated as CASKRQGGYTGELFF.

The rearrangement joins TRBV5-1 to TRBJ2-5; 7 nucleotides agree with TRBD2. Losses at the gene ends were 6 bases for V and 5 bases for J; bases not matched to a gene: 13. CDR1 is SGHRS and CDR2 is YFSETQ in the germline V gene. The CDR3 covers 15 residues. The CDR3: CASTSRSGAMETQYF. CDR3 sequence (DNA): TGCGCCAGCACCTCACGAAGCGGGGCCATGGAGACCCAGTACTTC.

V is TRBV12-3 or TRBV12-4 and J is TRBJ2-4, with D perhaps TRBD2 (7 bases). Trimming removed 7 bases at V and 10 bases at J, with 20 bases between. The CDR3 consists of 14 residues. CDR3 DNA: TGTGCCAGCACTACGTGGGGGGGGCCCAAAATTCAGTACTTC. Encoded protein: CASTTWGGPKIQYF.

The V call is TRBV7-9, the J call TRBJ2-1; D possibly corresponds to TRBD2 (7 bases). Germline CDR1 is SEHNR and CDR2 is FQNEAQ (reference sequence). The CDR3 contains 17 residues. V shed 6 bases and J shed 0 bases, with 18 bases lying between them. The CDR3 DNA is TGTGCCAGCAGTTTGGGAGGGGGGCCCTCCTCCTACAATGAGCAGTTCTTC. It encodes CASSLGGGPSSYNEQFF.

This clonotype was detected a few times. This sequence joins TRBV6-5 and TRBJ2-1; D unclear. V lost 4 bases, J lost 9 bases, and 10 bases lay in between. The CDR3 is 12 amino acids. Germline V gene data show CDR1 as MNHEY and CDR2 as SVGAGI. This CDR3 reads CASSSRTSEQFF. CDR3 DNA: TGTGCCAGCAGTTCCCGGACGAGTGAGCAGTTCTTC.